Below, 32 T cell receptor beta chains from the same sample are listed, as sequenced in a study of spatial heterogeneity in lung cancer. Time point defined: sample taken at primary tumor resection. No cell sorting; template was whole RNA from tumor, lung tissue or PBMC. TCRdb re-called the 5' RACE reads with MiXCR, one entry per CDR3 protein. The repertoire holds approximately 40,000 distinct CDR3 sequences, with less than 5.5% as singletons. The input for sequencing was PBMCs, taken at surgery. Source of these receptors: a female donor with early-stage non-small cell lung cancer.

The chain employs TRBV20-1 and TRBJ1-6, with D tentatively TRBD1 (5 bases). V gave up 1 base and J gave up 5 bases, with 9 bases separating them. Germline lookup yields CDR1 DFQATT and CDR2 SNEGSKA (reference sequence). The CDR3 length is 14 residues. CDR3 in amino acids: CSARGDSNNSPLHF. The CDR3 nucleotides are TGCAGTGCTAGAGGTGACAGCAATAATTCACCCCTCCACTTT.

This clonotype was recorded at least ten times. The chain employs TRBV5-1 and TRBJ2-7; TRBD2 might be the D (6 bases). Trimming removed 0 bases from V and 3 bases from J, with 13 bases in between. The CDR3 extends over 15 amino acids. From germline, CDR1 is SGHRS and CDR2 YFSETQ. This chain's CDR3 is CASSLAPGLSYEQYF. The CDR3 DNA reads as TGCGCCAGCAGCTTGGCCCCGGGACTCAGCTACGAGCAGTACTTC.

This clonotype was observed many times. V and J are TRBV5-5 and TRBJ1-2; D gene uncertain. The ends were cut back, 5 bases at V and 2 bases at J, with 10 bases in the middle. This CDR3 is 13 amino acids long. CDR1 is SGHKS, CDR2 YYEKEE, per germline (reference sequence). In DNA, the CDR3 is TGTGCCAGCAGAAATGGACCGAACTATGGCTACACCTTC. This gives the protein CASRNGPNYGYTF.

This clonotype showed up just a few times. As DNA, the CDR3 is TGTGCCAGCTCACTTCTGAATCGAGGACAGGGGATAAAGAGTGGCTACACCTTC. As protein: CASSLLNRGQGIKSGYTF. The chain employs TRBV18 and TRBJ1-2; 9 bases agree with TRBD1. CDR1 is KGHSH and CDR2 is LQKENI in the germline V gene. The CDR3 contains 18 residues. With V trimmed by 4 bases and J by 7 bases, 19 bases remained unmatched.

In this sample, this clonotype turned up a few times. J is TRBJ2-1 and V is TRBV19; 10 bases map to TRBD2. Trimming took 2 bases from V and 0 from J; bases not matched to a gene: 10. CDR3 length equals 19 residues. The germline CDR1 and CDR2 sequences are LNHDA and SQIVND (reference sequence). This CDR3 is CASSIRASGGPSSYNEQFF. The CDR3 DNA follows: TGTGCCAGTAGTATACGGGCTAGCGGGGGCCCGAGCTCCTACAATGAGCAGTTCTTC.

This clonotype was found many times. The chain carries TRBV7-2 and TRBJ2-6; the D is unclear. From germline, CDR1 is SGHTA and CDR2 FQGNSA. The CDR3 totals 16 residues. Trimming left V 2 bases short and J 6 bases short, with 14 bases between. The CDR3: CASSLFGPYEANVLTF. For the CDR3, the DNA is TGTGCCAGCAGCTTATTCGGACCATACGAGGCCAACGTCCTGACTTTC.

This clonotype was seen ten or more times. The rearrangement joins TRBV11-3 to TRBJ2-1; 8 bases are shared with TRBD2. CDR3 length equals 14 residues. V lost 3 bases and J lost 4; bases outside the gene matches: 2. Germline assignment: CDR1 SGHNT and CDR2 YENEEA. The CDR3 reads CASSFSGMYNEQFF. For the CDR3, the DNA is TGTGCCAGCAGCTTTAGCGGGATGTACAATGAGCAGTTCTTC.

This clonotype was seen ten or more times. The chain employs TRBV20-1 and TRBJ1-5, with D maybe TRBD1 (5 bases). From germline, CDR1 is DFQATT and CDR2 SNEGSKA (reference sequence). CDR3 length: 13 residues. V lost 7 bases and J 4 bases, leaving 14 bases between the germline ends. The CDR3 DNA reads TGCAGTGTCCAGGCCAGGGCTAATCAGCCCCAGCATTTT. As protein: CSVQARANQPQHF.

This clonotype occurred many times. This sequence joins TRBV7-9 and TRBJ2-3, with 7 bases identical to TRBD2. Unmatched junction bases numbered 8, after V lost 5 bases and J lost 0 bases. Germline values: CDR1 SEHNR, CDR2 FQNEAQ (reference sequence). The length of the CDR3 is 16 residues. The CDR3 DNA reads TGTGCCAGCAGCCCCCGTTTTAGCGGGAGCACAGATACGCAGTATTTT. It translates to CASSPRFSGSTDTQYF. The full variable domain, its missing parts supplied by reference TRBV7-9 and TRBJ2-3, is DTGVSQNPRHKITKRGQNVTFRCDPISEHNRLYWYRQTLGQGPEFLTYFQNEAQLEKSRLLSDRFSAERPKGSFSTLEIQRTEQGDSAMYLCASSPRFSGSTDTQYFGPGTRLTVL.

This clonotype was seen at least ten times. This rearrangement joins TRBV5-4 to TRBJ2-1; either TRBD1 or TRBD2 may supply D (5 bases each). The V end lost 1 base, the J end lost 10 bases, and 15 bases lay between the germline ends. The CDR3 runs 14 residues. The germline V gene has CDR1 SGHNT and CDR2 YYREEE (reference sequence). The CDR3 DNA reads TGTGCCAGCAGCTTGACCGGGGTGGGGGTAGAGCAGTTCTTC. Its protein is CASSLTGVGVEQFF.

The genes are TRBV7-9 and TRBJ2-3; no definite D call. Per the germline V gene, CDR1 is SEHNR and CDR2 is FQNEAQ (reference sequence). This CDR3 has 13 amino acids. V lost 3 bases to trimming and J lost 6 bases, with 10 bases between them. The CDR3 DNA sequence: TGTGCCAGCAGCTTCAAGACTCTCGATACGCAGTATTTT. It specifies CASSFKTLDTQYF.

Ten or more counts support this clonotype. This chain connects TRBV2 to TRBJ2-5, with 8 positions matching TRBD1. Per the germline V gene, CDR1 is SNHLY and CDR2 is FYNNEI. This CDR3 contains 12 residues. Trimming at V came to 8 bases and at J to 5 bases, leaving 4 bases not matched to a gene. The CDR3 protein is CASGTGRETQYF. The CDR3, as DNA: TGTGCCAGCGGGACAGGTCGGGAGACCCAGTACTTC.

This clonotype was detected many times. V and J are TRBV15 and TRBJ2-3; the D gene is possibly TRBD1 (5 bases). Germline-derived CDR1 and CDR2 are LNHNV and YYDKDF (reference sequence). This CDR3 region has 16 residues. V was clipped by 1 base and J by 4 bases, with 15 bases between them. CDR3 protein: CATSRVFRAGPDTQYF. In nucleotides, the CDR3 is TGTGCCACCAGCAGAGTGTTCCGTGCAGGGCCAGATACGCAGTATTTT.

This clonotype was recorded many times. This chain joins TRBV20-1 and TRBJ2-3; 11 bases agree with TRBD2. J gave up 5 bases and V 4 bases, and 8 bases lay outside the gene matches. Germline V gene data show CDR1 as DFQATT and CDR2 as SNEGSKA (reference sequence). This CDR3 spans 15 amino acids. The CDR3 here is CSANGLAGVGDTQYF. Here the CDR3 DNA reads TGCAGTGCTAATGGACTAGCGGGCGTGGGAGATACGCAGTATTTT.

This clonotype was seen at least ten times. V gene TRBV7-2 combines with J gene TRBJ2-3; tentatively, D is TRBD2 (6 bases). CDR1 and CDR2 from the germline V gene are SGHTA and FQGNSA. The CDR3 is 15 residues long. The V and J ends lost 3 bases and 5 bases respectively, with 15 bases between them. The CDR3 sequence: CASSLRTSSGDTQYF. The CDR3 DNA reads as TGTGCCAGCAGCTTGCGAACTAGCAGCGGAGATACGCAGTATTTT.

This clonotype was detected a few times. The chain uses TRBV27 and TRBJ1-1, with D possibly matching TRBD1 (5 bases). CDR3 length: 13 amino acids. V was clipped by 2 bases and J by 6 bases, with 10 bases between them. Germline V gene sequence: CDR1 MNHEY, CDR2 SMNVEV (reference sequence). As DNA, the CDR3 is TGTGCCAGCAGTTTACGGGGCTTCTCTGAAGCTTTCTTT. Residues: CASSLRGFSEAFF.

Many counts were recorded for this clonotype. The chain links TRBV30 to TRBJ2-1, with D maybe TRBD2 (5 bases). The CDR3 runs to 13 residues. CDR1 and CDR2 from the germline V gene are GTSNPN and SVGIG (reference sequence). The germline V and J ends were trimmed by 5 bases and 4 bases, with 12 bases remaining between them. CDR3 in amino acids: CAWEGGHYNEQFF. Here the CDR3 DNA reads TGTGCCTGGGAGGGCGGGCATTACAATGAGCAGTTCTTC.

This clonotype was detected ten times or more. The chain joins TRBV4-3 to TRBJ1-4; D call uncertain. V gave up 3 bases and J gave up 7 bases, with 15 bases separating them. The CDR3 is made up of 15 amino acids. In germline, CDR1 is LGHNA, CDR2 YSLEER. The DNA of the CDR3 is TGCGCCAGCAGCCAGGCACTTGGGAGTTTTGAAAAACTGTTTTTT. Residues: CASSQALGSFEKLFF.

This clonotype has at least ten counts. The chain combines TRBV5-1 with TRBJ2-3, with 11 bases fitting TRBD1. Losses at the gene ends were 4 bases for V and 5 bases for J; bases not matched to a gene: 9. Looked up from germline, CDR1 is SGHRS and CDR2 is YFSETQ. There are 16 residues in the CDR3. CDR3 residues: CASSVGTGGAGDTQYF. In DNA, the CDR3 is TGCGCCAGCAGCGTCGGGACAGGGGGAGCGGGAGATACGCAGTATTTT.

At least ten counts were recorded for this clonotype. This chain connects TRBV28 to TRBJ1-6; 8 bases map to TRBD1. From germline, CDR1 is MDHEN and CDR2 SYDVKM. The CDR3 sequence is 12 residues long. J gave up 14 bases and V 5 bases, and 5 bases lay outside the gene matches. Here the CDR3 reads CASSGQGFTLHF. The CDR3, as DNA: TGTGCCAGCAGTGGACAGGGATTCACCCTCCACTTT. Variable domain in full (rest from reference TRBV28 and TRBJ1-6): DVKVTQSSRYLVKRTGEKVFLECVQDMDHENMFWYRQDPGLGLRLIYFSYDVKMKEKGDIPEGYSVSREKKERFSLILESASTNQTSMYLCASSGQGFTLHFGNGTRLTVT.

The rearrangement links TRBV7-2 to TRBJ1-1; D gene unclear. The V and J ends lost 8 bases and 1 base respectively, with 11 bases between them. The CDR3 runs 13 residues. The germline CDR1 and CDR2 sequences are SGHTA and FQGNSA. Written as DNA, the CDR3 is TGTGCCAGCCGACTGACTGCGAACACTGAAGCTTTCTTT. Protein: CASRLTANTEAFF.

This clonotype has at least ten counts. The CDR3 is CASSFDSGTAYEQYF. CDR3 in DNA: TGTGCCAGCAGCTTCGACTCCGGGACAGCCTACGAGCAGTACTTC. The chain employs TRBV7-2 and TRBJ2-7; 7 positions agree with TRBD1. The germline V gene has CDR1 SGHTA and CDR2 FQGNSA. Trimming removed 3 bases from V and 2 bases from J; junction bases left unmatched: 7. The CDR3 has 15 amino acids. The variable domain in full, with the rest retrieved from reference TRBV7-2 and TRBJ2-7, is GAGVSQSPSNKVTEKGKDVELRCDPISGHTALYWYRQSLGQGLEFLIYFQGNSAPDKSGLPSDRFSAERTGGSVSTLTIQRTQQEDSAVYLCASSFDSGTAYEQYFGPGTRLTVT.

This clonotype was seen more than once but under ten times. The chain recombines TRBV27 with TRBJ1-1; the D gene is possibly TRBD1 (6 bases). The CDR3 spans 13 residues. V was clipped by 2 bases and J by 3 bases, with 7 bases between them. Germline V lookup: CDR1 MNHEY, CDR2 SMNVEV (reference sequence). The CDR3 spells CASSLGTHTEAFF. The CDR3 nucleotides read TGTGCCAGCAGTTTAGGGACACACACTGAAGCTTTCTTT.

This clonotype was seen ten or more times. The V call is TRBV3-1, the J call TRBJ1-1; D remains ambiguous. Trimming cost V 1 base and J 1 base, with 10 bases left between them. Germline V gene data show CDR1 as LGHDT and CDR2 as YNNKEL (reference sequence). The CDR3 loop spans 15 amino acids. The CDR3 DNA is TGTGCCAGCAGCCAAGCGCCACCTAAGAACACTGAAGCTTTCTTT. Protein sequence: CASSQAPPKNTEAFF.

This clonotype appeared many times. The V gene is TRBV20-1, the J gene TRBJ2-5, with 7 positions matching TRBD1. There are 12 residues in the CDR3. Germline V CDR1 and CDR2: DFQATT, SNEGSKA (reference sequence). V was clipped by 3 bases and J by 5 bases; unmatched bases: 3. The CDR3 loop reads CSARTGRETQYF. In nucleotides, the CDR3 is TGCAGTGCTAGGACAGGGCGCGAGACCCAGTACTTC.

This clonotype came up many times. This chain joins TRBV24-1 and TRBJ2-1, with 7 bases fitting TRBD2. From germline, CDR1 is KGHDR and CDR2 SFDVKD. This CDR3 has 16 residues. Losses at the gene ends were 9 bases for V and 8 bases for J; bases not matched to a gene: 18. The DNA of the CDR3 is TGTGCCACCGCCGAGGCTAGCGGAGGAGTGATCCATGAGCAGTTCTTC. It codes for CATAEASGGVIHEQFF.

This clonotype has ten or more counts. The CDR3 bases are TGTGCCAGCAGCTTCCAGGGGAATTCACCCCTCCACTTT. Translating it yields CASSFQGNSPLHF. The chain couples TRBV5-4 to TRBJ1-6, with D perhaps TRBD1 (6 bases). Trimming took off 2 bases at V and 7 bases at J, with 7 bases between the two ends. The CDR3 has 13 amino acids. Germline CDR1 reads SGHNT; CDR2 reads YYREEE (reference sequence).

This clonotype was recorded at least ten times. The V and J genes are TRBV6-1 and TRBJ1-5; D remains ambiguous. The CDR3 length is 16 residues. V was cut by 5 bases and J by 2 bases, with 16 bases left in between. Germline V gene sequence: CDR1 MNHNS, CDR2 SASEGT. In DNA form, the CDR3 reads TGTGCCAGCAGTCACCGTTCCGGATGGGGCAATCAGCCCCAGCATTTT. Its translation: CASSHRSGWGNQPQHF.

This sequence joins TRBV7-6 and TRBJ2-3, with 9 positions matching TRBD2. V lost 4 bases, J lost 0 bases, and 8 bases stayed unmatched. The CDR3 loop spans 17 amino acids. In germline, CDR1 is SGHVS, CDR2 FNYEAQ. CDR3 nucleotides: TGTGCCAGCAGCTCAACTACGGCGGGAGGGAGCACAGATACGCAGTATTTT. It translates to CASSSTTAGGSTDTQYF.

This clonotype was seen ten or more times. As DNA, the CDR3 is TGCGCCAGCAGCCAAGTTTCCGGGACTAGCGAGGGGCAGTTCTTC. Translation gives CASSQVSGTSEGQFF. J is TRBJ2-1 and V is TRBV4-3, with TRBD2 matching over 10 bases. Losses at the gene ends were 1 base for V and 12 bases for J; bases not matched to a gene: 9. The CDR3 length is 15 residues. Germline V CDR1 and CDR2: LGHNA, YSLEER.

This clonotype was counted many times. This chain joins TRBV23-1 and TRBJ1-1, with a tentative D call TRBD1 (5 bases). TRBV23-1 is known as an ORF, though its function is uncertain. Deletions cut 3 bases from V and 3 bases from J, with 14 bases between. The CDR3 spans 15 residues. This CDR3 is CASSQAGSSDTEAFF. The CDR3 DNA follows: TGCGCCAGCAGTCAGGCAGGGAGCTCGGACACTGAAGCTTTCTTT.

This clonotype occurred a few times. The CDR3 DNA sequence: TGCAGTGCTAGAGGCCCTAGCGGGGGGGGAGAGACCCAGTACTTC. Protein: CSARGPSGGGETQYF. This chain joins TRBV20-1 and TRBJ2-5; 12 bases align to TRBD2. There are 15 residues in the CDR3. The germline V gene encodes CDR1 DFQATT and CDR2 SNEGSKA (reference sequence). V lost 1 base, J lost 4 bases, and 4 bases stayed unmatched.